The source of this T cell receptor beta chain is a study of CD8 T cells in ankylosing spondylitis. Quantitative 5'-RACE with molecular barcodes produced the TCR beta libraries. TCRdb re-derived calls from the 5' RACE reads in MiXCR, one entry per CDR3 protein. The sample has some 840,000 distinct CDR3 sequences, about 10% seen once; the top ten hold 0.45% to 0.6%. Study findings and constraints: Previous work reported some of these motif variants in the synovial fluid and blood of reactive arthritis. According to the report, clones linked to the disease were significantly enriched in matched synovial fluid samples taken from ankylosing spondylitis patients. Within ankylosing spondylitis blood, a TCR beta motif made up of fewer than ten highly homologous variants appeared to be characteristic.

As to this clonotype: Its antigen is not identified.

This CDR3 comprises 15 residues. Trimming took 3 bases from V and 9 from J; bases not matched to a gene: 12. Germline CDR1 is LGHDT and CDR2 is YNNKEL (reference sequence). The source is a male donor with ankylosing spondylitis. The chain couples TRBV3-1 to TRBJ2-5; 8 bases fit TRBD1. The source material was blood, either unsorted or a sorted T cell fraction (not recorded which). The CDR3 sequence is CASSQMDRDFGAQYF. The CDR3, as DNA: TGTGCCAGCAGCCAGATGGACAGGGACTTCGGGGCCCAGTACTTC.